This is a list of T cell receptor beta chains from one sample in a study of T cells in Graves' hyperthyroidism and ophthalmopathy. TCRdb re-called the multiplex PCR reads through MiXCR, storing one row per CDR3 protein. The table has about 480,000 distinct CDR3 sequences, around 14% seen once. Sequenced: blood. These receptors were taken from a woman between 18 and 30 years old with Graves' hyperthyroidism. Both conserved end residues are part of each CDR3. The order of the fields is J gene, V gene, D gene, clone size, CDR3 protein, CDR3 DNA. The D gene is left open where the match is weak. Not every row has a clone size; where given, it reads once, few, many or a size class.

>TRBJ2-6|TRBV24-1|NA|few
CATSEANSGANVLTF
TGTGCCACCAGTGAGGCTAACTCTGGGGCCAACGTCCTGACTTTC
>TRBJ1-1|TRBV24-1|TRBD1|many
CATSDRQGRGEAFF
TGTGCCACCAGTGATCGACAGGGGAGGGGTGAAGCTTTCTTT
>TRBJ2-7|TRBV19|NA|NA
CASSPLPGQSYEQYF
TGTGCCAGTAGTCCGTTACCGGGTCAATCCTACGAGCAGTACTTC
>TRBJ1-2|TRBV6-6|NA|many
CASSYLRTNYGYTF
TGTGCCAGCAGTTACCTTCGGACCAACTATGGCTACACCTTC
>TRBJ2-7|TRBV20-1|NA|many
CSARHNGLIYEQYF
TGCAGTGCTAGACACAATGGGTTAATCTACGAGCAGTACTTC
>TRBJ1-2|TRBV27|NA|NA
CASLAEEVMGYTF
TGTGCCAGCCTCGCCGAGGAGGTTATGGGCTACACCTTC
>TRBJ2-1|TRBV6-1|TRBD2|many
CASSSLRVAGGPVPYNEQFF
TGTGCCAGCAGTTCGCTCCGGGTAGCGGGAGGGCCCGTACCCTACAATGAGCAGTTCTTC
>TRBJ1-2|TRBV19|NA|many
CASSIGTGRYGYTF
TGTGCCAGTAGTATAGGTACGGGACGATATGGCTACACCTTC
>TRBJ1-2|TRBV20-1|NA|many
CSASEGEDYGYTF
TGCAGTGCTAGCGAGGGGGAAGACTATGGCTACACCTTC
>TRBJ2-5|TRBV15|NA|NA
CATFDIQGMEETQYF
TGTGCCACCTTCGATATACAGGGCATGGAAGAGACCCAGTACTTC
>TRBJ2-3|TRBV18|NA|many
CASSPTTDTQYF
TGTGCCAGCTCACCAACCACAGATACGCAGTATTTT
>TRBJ2-1|TRBV10-3|NA|few
CAIPGSSYNEQFF
TGTGCCATCCCTGGCTCCTCTTACAATGAGCAGTTCTTC
>TRBJ2-2|TRBV9|NA|few
CASSMTGELFF
TGTGCCAGCAGCATGACCGGGGAGCTGTTTTTT
>TRBJ1-4|TRBV5-1|NA|NA
CASSPGVDEKLFF
TGCGCCAGCAGCCCCGGGGTCGATGAAAAACTGTTTTTT
>TRBJ1-1|TRBV7-9|NA|many
CASSLGASSNTEAFF
TGTGCCAGCAGCTTAGGGGCCAGTTCGAACACTGAAGCTTTCTTT
>TRBJ2-3|TRBV19|NA|NA
CASSTQRTDTQYF
TGTGCCAGTAGTACGCAGCGGACAGATACGCAGTATTTT
>TRBJ2-3|TRBV11-3|NA|many
CASSLTADTQYF
TGTGCCAGCAGCTTGACGGCAGATACGCAGTATTTT
>TRBJ2-6|TRBV2|NA|many
CASSGAWRGSSGANVLTF
TGTGCCAGCAGCGGGGCTTGGAGAGGGAGCTCTGGGGCCAACGTCCTGACTTTC
>TRBJ1-2|TRBV27|NA|few
CASSTRRGVYYGYTF
TGTGCCAGCAGTACTCGGAGGGGTGTATACTATGGCTACACCTTC
>TRBJ2-3|TRBV10-3|TRBD2|many
CAIKGTSGTDTQYF
TGTGCCATCAAAGGGACTAGCGGCACAGATACGCAGTATTTT
>TRBJ1-2|TRBV7-3|NA|many
CASSLTGLGRAYGYTF
TGTGCCAGCAGCTTAACTGGGCTGGGCAGGGCCTATGGCTACACCTTC
>TRBJ1-2|TRBV12-3/TRBV12-4|NA|few
CASSRQDLQGYTF
TGTGCCAGCAGTAGACAGGACCTACAGGGCTACACCTTC
>TRBJ1-4|TRBV7-8|NA|NA
CASSPVVWGGSEKLFF
TGTGCCAGCAGTCCAGTGGTGTGGGGCGGGAGTGAAAAACTGTTTTTT
>TRBJ2-1|TRBV6-2/TRBV6-3|TRBD2|many
CASSSGRAVNEQFF
TGTGCCAGCAGTTCCGGGAGGGCCGTCAATGAGCAGTTCTTC
>TRBJ2-7|TRBV28|NA|NA
CASTKPGQDNEQYF
TGTGCCAGCACCAAACCGGGCCAGGACAACGAGCAGTACTTC
>TRBJ1-1|TRBV19|NA|many
CASSIDEGTRISTEAFF
TGTGCCAGTAGTATAGATGAAGGGACCCGGATTAGCACTGAAGCTTTCTTT
>TRBJ2-3|TRBV6-6|TRBD2|many
CASSYGREGTQYF
TGTGCCAGCAGTTACGGGCGGGAGGGCACGCAGTATTTT
>TRBJ2-3|TRBV7-2|NA|NA
CASSLGLGTSTDTQYF
TGTGCCAGCAGCTTAGGCCTAGGAACTAGCACAGATACGCAGTATTTT
>TRBJ1-1|TRBV12-3/TRBV12-4|TRBD1|many
CASSQRTGRRVRAEAFF
TGTGCCAGCAGCCAAAGGACAGGGAGACGGGTTAGAGCTGAAGCTTTCTTT
>TRBJ1-1|TRBV6-2/TRBV6-3|NA|NA
CASSSGTRSTEAFF
TGTGCCAGCAGTTCCGGGACGCGATCCACTGAAGCTTTCTTT
>TRBJ1-2|TRBV11-2|TRBD1|NA
CASSLTGGPNYGYTF
TGTGCCAGCAGCTTGACAGGGGGTCCTAACTATGGCTACACCTTC
>TRBJ2-1|TRBV27|NA|many
CASSLAWARPRANEQFF
TGTGCCAGCAGTTTAGCTTGGGCGCGGCCCCGGGCCAATGAGCAGTTCTTC
>TRBJ1-4|TRBV28|NA|NA
CASRDSELFF
TGTGCCAGCAGAGACAGCGAACTGTTTTTT